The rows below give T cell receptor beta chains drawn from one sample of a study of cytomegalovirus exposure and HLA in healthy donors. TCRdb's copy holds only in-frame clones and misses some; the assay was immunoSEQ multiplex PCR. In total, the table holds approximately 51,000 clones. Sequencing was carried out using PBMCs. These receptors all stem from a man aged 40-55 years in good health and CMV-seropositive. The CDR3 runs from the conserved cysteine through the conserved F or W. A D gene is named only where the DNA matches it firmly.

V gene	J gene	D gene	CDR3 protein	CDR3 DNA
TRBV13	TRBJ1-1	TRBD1	CASSPRQGRNTEAFF	TGTGCCAGCAGCCCTAGACAGGGAAGGAACACTGAAGCTTTCTTT
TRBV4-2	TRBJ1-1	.	CASSRGEGEGTEAFF	TGTGCCAGCAGCCGGGGGGAAGGGGAGGGAACTGAAGCTTTCTTT
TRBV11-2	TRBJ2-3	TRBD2	CASSFGRESSSTDTQYF	TGTGCCAGCAGCTTCGGGCGGGAGTCCTCTAGCACAGATACGCAGTATTTT
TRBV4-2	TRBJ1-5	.	CASSQDQKPQHF	TGTGCCAGCAGCCAAGATCAGAAGCCCCAGCATTTT
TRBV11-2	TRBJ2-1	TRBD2	CASNKLAGGGLGEQFF	TGTGCCAGCAACAAACTAGCGGGAGGGGGTCTCGGTGAGCAGTTCTTC
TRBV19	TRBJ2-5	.	CASSIDLGDQETQYF	TGTGCCAGTAGTATAGATCTAGGGGACCAAGAGACCCAGTACTTC
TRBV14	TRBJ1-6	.	CASSQVSESPLHF	TGTGCCAGCAGCCAAGTCTCGGAGTCACCCCTCCACTTT
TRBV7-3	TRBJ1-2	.	CASSLIRANYGYTF	TGTGCCAGCAGTTTAATAAGAGCTAACTATGGCTACACCTTC
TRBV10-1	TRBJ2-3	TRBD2	CASSQREGRDTQYF	TGCGCCAGCAGCCAGCGGGAGGGTCGCGATACGCAGTATTTT
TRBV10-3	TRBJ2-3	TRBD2	CAISLTSGVGDTQYF	TGTGCCATCAGCCTGACTAGCGGGGTGGGGGATACGCAGTATTTT
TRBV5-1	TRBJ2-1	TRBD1	CASSSRQGAFGEQFF	TGCGCCAGCAGCTCCCGCCAGGGGGCGTTTGGTGAGCAGTTCTTC
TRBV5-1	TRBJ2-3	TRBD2	CASSLAGRDTQYF	TGCGCCAGCAGCTTAGCGGGAAGAGATACGCAGTATTTT
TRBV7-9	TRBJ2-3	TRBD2	CASSLPGAGGTDTQYF	TGTGCCAGCAGTCTGCCCGGGGCGGGGGGCACAGATACGCAGTATTTT
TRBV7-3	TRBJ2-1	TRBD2	CATSEREGEQFF	TGTGCCACCTCAGAGAGGGAGGGTGAGCAGTTCTTC
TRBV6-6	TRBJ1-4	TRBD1	CASSLGGGANEKLFF	TGTGCCAGCAGCCTAGGGGGCGGGGCTAATGAAAAACTGTTTTTT
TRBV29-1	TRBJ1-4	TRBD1	CSATGGVEKLFF	TGCAGCGCGACAGGGGGGGTTGAAAAACTGTTTTTT
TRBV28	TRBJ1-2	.	CASSTYRTPRGYTF	TGTGCCAGCAGTACCTACAGGACCCCTAGGGGCTACACCTTC
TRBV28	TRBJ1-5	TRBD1	CASSPPDRPDQPQHF	TGTGCCAGCAGCCCCCCGGACAGGCCTGATCAGCCCCAGCATTTT
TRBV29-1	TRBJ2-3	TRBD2	CSVDASGSTDTQYF	TGCAGCGTTGATGCTAGCGGGAGTACAGATACGCAGTATTTT
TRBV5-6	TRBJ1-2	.	CASSFPGYGYTF	TGTGCCAGCAGCTTTCCCGGGTATGGCTACACCTTC
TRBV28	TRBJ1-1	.	CASSPGWNTEAFF	TGTGCCAGCAGCCCCGGGTGGAACACTGAAGCTTTCTTT
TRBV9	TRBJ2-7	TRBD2	CASSTGSGEYEQYF	TGTGCCAGCAGCACCGGTAGCGGGGAGTACGAGCAGTACTTC
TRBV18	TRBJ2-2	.	CASSDMSGTLHGELFF	TGTGCCAGCTCAGACATGTCCGGGACACTCCACGGGGAGCTGTTTTTT
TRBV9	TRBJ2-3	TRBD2	CASSATSGGPYF	TGTGCCAGCAGCGCGACTAGCGGGGGCCCGTATTTT
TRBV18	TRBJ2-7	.	CASSADSVDDEQYF	TGTGCCAGCTCAGCGGACAGCGTTGACGACGAGCAGTACTTC
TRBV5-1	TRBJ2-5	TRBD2	CASSPTPVRGGETQYF	TGCGCCAGCAGCCCCACACCCGTGCGGGGGGGGGAGACCCAGTACTTC
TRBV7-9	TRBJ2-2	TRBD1	CASSSGQLGELFF	TGTGCCAGCAGCTCGGGACAGCTCGGGGAGCTGTTTTTT
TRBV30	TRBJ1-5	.	CAWSNMNQPQHF	TGTGCCTGGAGTAACATGAATCAGCCCCAGCATTTT
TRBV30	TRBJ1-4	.	CAWRGETNEKLFF	TGTGCCTGGAGAGGGGAAACTAATGAAAAACTGTTTTTT
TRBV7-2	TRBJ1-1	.	CASSLITDTEAFF	TGTGCCAGCAGCTTAATAACAGACACTGAAGCTTTCTTT
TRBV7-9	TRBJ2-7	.	CASSPSSLLNLREQYF	TGTGCCAGCAGCCCTAGTTCCCTCCTCAACTTACGGGAGCAGTACTTC
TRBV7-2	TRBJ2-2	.	CASSLPRGHKNTGELFF	TGTGCCAGCAGCTTACCTCGGGGACATAAGAACACCGGGGAGCTGTTTTTT
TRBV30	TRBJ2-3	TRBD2	CACGTSGGNVDTQYF	TGTGCCTGTGGGACTAGCGGGGGGAACGTGGATACGCAGTATTTT
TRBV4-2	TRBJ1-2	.	CASSQALAEAGDYGYTF	TGTGCCAGCAGCCAAGCGTTGGCCGAGGCAGGGGACTATGGCTACACCTTC
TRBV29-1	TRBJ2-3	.	CSVEGWDFTDTQYF	TGCAGCGTTGAAGGCTGGGACTTTACAGATACGCAGTATTTT
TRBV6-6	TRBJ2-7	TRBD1	CASSYSQTGSYEQYF	TGTGCCAGCAGTTACTCCCAGACAGGGTCCTACGAGCAGTACTTC